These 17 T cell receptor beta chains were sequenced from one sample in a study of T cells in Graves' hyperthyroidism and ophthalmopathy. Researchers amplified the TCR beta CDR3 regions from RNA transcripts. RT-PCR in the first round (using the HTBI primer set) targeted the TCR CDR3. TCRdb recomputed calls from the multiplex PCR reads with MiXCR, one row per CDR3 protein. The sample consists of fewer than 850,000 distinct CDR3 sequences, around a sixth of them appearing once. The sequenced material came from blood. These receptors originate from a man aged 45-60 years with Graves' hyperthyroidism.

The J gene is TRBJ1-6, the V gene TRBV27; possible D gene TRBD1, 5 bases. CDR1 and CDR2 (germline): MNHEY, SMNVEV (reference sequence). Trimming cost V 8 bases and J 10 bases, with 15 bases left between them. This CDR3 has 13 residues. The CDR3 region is CASFRGLGSPLHF. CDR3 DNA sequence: TGTGCCAGCTTTAGGGGATTAGGCTCACCCCTCCACTTT.

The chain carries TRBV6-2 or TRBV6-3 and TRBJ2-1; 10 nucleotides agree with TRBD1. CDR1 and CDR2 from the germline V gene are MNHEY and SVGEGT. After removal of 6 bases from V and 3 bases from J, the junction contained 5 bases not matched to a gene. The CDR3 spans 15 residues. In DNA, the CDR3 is TGTGCCAGCAGACTTGACAGGGGGCTCTACAATGAGCAGTTCTTC. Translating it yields CASRLDRGLYNEQFF.

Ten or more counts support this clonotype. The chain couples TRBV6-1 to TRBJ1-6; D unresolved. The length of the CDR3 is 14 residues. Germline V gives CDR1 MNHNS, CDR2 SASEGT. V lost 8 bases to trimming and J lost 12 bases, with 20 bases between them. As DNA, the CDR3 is TGTGCCAGCCATATAGGTTCCGAACCCCGACCCCTCCACTTT. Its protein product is CASHIGSEPRPLHF.

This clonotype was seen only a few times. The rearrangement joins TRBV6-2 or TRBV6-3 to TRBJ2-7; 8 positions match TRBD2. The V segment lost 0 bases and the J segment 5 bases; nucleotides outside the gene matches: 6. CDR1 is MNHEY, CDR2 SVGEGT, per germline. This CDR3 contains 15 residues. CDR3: CASSYSAGVANEQYF. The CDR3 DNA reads TGTGCCAGCAGTTACTCAGCGGGAGTGGCTAACGAGCAGTACTTC.

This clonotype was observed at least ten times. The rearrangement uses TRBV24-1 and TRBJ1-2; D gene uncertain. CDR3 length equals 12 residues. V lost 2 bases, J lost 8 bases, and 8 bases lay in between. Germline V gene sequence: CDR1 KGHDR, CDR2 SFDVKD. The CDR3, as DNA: TGTGCCACCAGTGATTCTCAGTTCGGCTACACCTTC. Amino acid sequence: CATSDSQFGYTF.

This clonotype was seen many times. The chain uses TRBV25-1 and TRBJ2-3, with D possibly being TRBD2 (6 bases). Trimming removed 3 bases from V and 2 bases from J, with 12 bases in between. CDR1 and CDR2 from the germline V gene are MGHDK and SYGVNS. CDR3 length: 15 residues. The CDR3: CASSDPGTSTDTQYF. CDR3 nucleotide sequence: TGTGCCAGCAGTGATCCTGGGACTTCCACAGATACGCAGTATTTT. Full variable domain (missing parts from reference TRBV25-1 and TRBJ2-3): EADIYQTPRYLVIGTGKKITLECSQTMGHDKMYWYQQDPGMELHLIHYSYGVNSTEKGDLSSESTVSRIRTEHFPLTLESARPSHTSQYLCASSDPGTSTDTQYFGPGTRLTVL.

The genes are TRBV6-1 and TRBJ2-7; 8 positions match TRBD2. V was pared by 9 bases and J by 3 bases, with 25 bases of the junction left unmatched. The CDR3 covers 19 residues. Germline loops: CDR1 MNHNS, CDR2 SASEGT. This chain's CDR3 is CARATKAKDGASGFYEQYF. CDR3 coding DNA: TGTGCCAGGGCGACAAAGGCCAAGGACGGGGCTAGCGGGTTCTACGAGCAGTACTTC.

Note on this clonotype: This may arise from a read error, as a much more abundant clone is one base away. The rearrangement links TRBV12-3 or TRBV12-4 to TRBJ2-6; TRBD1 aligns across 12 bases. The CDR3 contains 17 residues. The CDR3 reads CVSSPGQGASGANVLTF. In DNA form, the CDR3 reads TGTGTCAGCAGCCCGGGACAGGGGGCGTCTGGGGCCAACGTCCTGACTTTC.

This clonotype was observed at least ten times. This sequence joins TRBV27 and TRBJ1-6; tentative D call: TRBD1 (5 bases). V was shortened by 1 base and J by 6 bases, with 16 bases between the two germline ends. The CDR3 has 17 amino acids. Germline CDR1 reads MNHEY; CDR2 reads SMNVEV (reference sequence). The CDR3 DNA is TGTGCCAGCAGTTTATGGGGACTGAGGCTACTTAATTCACCCCTCCACTTT. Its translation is CASSLWGLRLLNSPLHF.

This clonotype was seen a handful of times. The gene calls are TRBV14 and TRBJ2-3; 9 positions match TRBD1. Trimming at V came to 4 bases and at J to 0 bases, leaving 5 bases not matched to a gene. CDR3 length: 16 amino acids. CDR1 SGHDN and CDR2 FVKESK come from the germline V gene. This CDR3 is CASSRLGQGSTDTQYF. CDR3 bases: TGTGCCAGCAGCCGGCTGGGACAGGGCAGCACAGATACGCAGTATTTT.

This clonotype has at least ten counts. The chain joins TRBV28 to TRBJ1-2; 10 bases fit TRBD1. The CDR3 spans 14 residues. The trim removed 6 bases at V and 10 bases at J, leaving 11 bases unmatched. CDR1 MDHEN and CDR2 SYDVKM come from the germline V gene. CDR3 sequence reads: CASRPSGTGDVYTF. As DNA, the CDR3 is TGTGCCAGCAGGCCATCCGGGACAGGGGATGTCTACACCTTC.

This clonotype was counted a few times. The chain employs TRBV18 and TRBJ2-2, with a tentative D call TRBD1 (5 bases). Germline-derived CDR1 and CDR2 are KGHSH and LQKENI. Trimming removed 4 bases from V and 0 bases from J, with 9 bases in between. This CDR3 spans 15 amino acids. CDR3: CASSLRQTNTGELFF. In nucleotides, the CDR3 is TGTGCCAGCTCACTTCGACAGACGAACACCGGGGAGCTGTTTTTT.

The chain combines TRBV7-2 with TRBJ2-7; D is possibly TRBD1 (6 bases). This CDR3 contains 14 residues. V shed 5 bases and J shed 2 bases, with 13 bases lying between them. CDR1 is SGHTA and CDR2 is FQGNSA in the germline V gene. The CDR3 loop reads CASSQGWDTYEQYF. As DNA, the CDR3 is TGTGCCAGCAGCCAAGGGTGGGACACCTACGAGCAGTACTTC.

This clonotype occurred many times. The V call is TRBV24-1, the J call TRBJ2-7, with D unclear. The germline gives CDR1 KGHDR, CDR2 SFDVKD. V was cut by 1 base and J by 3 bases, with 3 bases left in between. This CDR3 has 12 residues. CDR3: CATSDLGYEQYF. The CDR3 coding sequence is TGTGCCACCAGTGATTTAGGCTACGAGCAGTACTTC.

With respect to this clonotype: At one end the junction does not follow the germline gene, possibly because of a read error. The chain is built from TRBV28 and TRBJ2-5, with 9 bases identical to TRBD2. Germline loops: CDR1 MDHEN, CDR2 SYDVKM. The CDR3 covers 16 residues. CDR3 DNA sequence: TGCGCCAGCAGTGGAGATCGCGGGAGGGCCCCAGAGACCCAGTACTTC. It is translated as CASSGDRGRAPETQYF.

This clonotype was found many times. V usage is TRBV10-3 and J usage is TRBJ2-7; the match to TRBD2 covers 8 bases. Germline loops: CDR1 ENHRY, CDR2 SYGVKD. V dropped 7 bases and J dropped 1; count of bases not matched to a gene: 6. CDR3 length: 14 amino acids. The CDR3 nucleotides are TGTGCCATCAAACGAGCGGGAGAGTCCTACGAGCAGTACTTC. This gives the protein CAIKRAGESYEQYF.

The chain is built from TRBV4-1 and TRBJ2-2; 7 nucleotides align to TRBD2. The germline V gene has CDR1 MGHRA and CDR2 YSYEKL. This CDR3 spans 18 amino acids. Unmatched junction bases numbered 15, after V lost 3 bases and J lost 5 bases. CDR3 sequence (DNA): TGCGCCAGCAGCCAGCCCCGGGGAGGAGCGGGAAGGACCGGGGAGCTGTTTTTT. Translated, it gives CASSQPRGGAGRTGELFF.